This entry lists 6 T cell receptor beta chains sequenced from one sample in a study of shared T cell receptors in the human thymus. Assay: immunoSEQ multiplex PCR; the TCRdb copy retains only in-frame clones and omits some. This sample yields some 640,000 clones, of which over 75% are seen a single time; about 0.0094% belongs to the top ten. This same sample was also taken into another study, of human thymus T cells.

Sequenced sample: thymocytes. The source is a boy under two years old with a congenital heart defect.

The genes are TRBV28 and TRBJ2-2; TRBD2 agrees at 14 bases. Germline trimming cut 5 bases from V and 5 bases from J; bases unmatched to any gene: 7. Per the germline V gene, CDR1 is MDHEN and CDR2 is SYDVKM. This CDR3 region has 17 residues. CDR3 bases: TGTGCCAGCAGTGAGGGACTAGCGGGAGCAATTACCGGGGAGCTGTTTTTT. Amino acids: CASSEGLAGAITGELFF.

The CDR3 region is CASSQGEGQHESGELFF. The CDR3 DNA reads TGTGCCAGCAGCCAAGGGGAAGGACAGCACGAGTCCGGGGAGCTGTTTTTT. The V call is TRBV14, the J call TRBJ2-2, with D perhaps TRBD1 (6 bases). V was pared by 1 base and J by 6 bases, with 18 bases between. The CDR3 spans 17 residues. The V gene's germline CDR1 is SGHDN and CDR2 FVKESK.

This chain connects TRBV2 to TRBJ1-6; D unresolved. The CDR3 runs 17 residues. Trimming removed 2 bases at V and 9 bases at J, with 20 bases between. Germline loops: CDR1 SNHLY, CDR2 FYNNEI. CDR3 protein: CASSESLSAAETSPLHF. The CDR3 DNA is TGTGCCAGCAGTGAAAGCCTCTCGGCGGCGGAAACTTCACCCCTCCACTTT.

V usage is TRBV30 and J usage is TRBJ2-3, with TRBD2 matching 16 bases. The CDR3 consists of 16 residues. The V gene end was trimmed by 0 bases and the J gene end by 6 bases; junction bases not matched to a gene: 3. Germline assignment: CDR1 GTSNPN and CDR2 SVGIG (reference sequence). CDR3 nucleotides: TGTGCCTGGAGTGTCCCGGGACTAGCGGGAGGGGATACGCAGTATTTT. Protein: CAWSVPGLAGGDTQYF.

V is TRBV28 and J is TRBJ1-5; the D is unclear. The CDR3 extends over 13 amino acids. V dropped 1 base and J dropped 6 bases, with 7 bases sitting between them. Germline assignment: CDR1 MDHEN and CDR2 SYDVKM. CDR3 residues: CASSLFPSQPQHF. The DNA for the CDR3 is TGTGCCAGCAGTTTATTCCCCTCTCAGCCCCAGCATTTT.

The gene calls are TRBV28 and TRBJ1-1, with D maybe TRBD1 (5 bases). The CDR3 has 18 residues. V lost 3 bases and J 1 base, leaving 21 bases between the germline ends. Germline V gene data show CDR1 as MDHEN and CDR2 as SYDVKM. The CDR3 loop is CASSFDPWVEGKNTEAFF. CDR3 bases: TGTGCCAGCAGTTTCGATCCGTGGGTGGAGGGGAAGAACACTGAAGCTTTCTTT.